The clone carrying this T cell receptor beta chain came up many times. The data are from a study of T-cell reconstitution after alpha-beta-depleted transplantation in children. During its preparation, the TCRbeta library received unique molecular identifiers. Using its own MiXCR run on the PCR reads, TCRdb lists one record per CDR3 protein. The sample comprises approximately 100,000 distinct CDR3 sequences, 12% of which are singletons, and about 14% rests with the top ten. V lost 3 bases to trimming and J lost 1 base, with 16 bases between them. Germline CDR1 and CDR2: DFQATT and SNEGSKA (reference sequence). This CDR3 comprises 15 residues.

This chain links TRBV20-1 with TRBJ2-7; possible D gene TRBD1, 5 bases. This sequence originates from a human donor who donated a stem cell graft to a child with inherited bone marrow failure. This specimen consisted of PBMCs from the stem cell graft donor, obtained from the stem cell graft. In DNA form, the CDR3 reads TGCAGTGCTAGGTGGGCCAGGGCGGCGTCCTACGAGCAGTACTTC. It is translated as CSARWARAASYEQYF.